This T cell receptor (beta chain) was captured in a study of blood T cell repertoires in COVID-19. Clones were read by immunoSEQ multiplex PCR, and TCRdb kept only the in-frame ones, dropping some. The sample lists approximately 85,000 clones, about 81% seen once, with around 13% in the top ten. The V gene's germline CDR1 is KGHSH and CDR2 LQKENI. V gave up 0 bases and J gave up 1 base, with 6 bases separating them. There are 14 residues in the CDR3. The origin of this receptor is a human donor in a cohort sampled during active COVID-19. This chain uses TRBV18 with TRBJ2-5; no definite D call. The sample comprised peripheral blood. CDR3: CASSPPAFQETQYF. As DNA, the CDR3 is TGTGCCAGCTCACCACCAGCGTTCCAAGAGACCCAGTACTTC.